These 18 T cell receptor beta chains share one sample of origin, sequenced in a study of glioma-infiltrating T cells. TCR alpha and beta CDR3 regions were amplified from RNA using iRepertoire nested multiplex PCR. TCRdb reprocessed the multiplex PCR reads with MiXCR, giving one entry per CDR3 protein. The sample holds fewer than 90,000 distinct CDR3 sequences, 20% to 25% seen once. The sequencing input was glioma tissue, nonneoplastic brain tissue, or PBMCs (not recorded which). Receptors originate from a human donor with low-grade glioma or glioblastoma, undergoing nonglioma brain surgery, or in good health (not recorded which).

Regarding this clonotype: A much larger clone lies one base from this, so it may be a read error. The chain has TRBV20-1 and TRBJ2-7; TRBD1 or TRBD2 may be the D gene (5 bases each). CDR3 size: 15 residues. Trimming took 3 bases from V and 7 from J, leaving 22 bases between them. Germline assignment: CDR1 DFQATT and CDR2 SNEGSKA (reference sequence). The DNA of the CDR3 is TGCAGTGCTAGTGGGGGTAGGGGCACTTACAATGAGCAGTACTTC. Translating gives CSASGGRGTYNEQYF.

This clonotype came up many times. The chain employs TRBV20-1 and TRBJ2-3; 7 bases are shared with TRBD1. The CDR3 runs to 16 residues. Germline CDR1 is DFQATT and CDR2 is SNEGSKA (reference sequence). The V segment lost 6 bases and the J segment 0 bases; nucleotides outside the gene matches: 12. The CDR3 region is CSATDRDRPSTDTQYF. The CDR3 DNA sequence: TGCAGTGCGACCGATCGGGACAGACCTAGCACAGATACGCAGTATTTT.

This clonotype has more than one count but fewer than ten. The chain uses TRBV19 and TRBJ2-7; the D gene is possibly TRBD1 (5 bases). This CDR3 has 15 residues. CDR1 is LNHDA and CDR2 is SQIVND in the germline V gene (reference sequence). The ends were cut back, 3 bases at V and 5 bases at J, with 17 bases in the middle. The CDR3 protein is CASSMGWQGSDEQYF. In DNA form, the CDR3 reads TGTGCCAGTAGTATGGGTTGGCAGGGTTCCGACGAGCAGTACTTC.

The table lists this clonotype with many counts. The CDR3, as DNA: TGCGCCAGCAGTGTAACGCTGAACACCGGGGAGCTGTTTTTT. Its protein product is CASSVTLNTGELFF. The chain couples TRBV4-1 to TRBJ2-2; D uncertain. Trimming cost V 6 bases and J 1 base, with 9 bases left between them. The CDR3 sequence is 14 residues long. CDR1 and CDR2 (germline): MGHRA, YSYEKL.

This clonotype was detected a few times. The CDR3 reads CSARAPTRTADNEQFF. The DNA for the CDR3 is TGCAGTGCTAGAGCCCCTACCAGGACAGCAGACAATGAGCAGTTCTTC. The rearrangement joins TRBV20-1 to TRBJ2-1; a weak D match, TRBD1 (6 bases). Germline lookup yields CDR1 DFQATT and CDR2 SNEGSKA (reference sequence). Trimming took 1 base from V and 5 from J, leaving 18 bases between them. This CDR3 is 16 amino acids long.

This clonotype was counted between two and nine times. The J gene is TRBJ1-5, the V gene TRBV7-8; D ambiguous. Germline V CDR1 and CDR2: SGHVS, FQNEAQ. There are 15 residues in the CDR3. Between the trimmed V and J ends, which lost 5 bases and 4 bases, there was a span of 15 bases. The CDR3 loop is CASSTIRWENQPQHF. The CDR3 nucleotides read TGTGCCAGCAGCACAATTCGTTGGGAGAATCAGCCCCAGCATTTT. The full variable domain, completed using reference TRBV7-8 and TRBJ1-5, is GAGVSQSPRYKVAKRGQDVALRCDPISGHVSLFWYQQALGQGPEFLTYFQNEAQLDKSGLPSDRFFAERPEGSVSTLKIQRTQQEDSAVYLCASSTIRWENQPQHFGDGTRLSIL.

This clonotype has a count of ten or more. The rearrangement uses TRBV7-2 and TRBJ1-2, with D perhaps TRBD1 (6 bases). V gave up 5 bases and J gave up 0 bases, with 10 bases separating them. CDR3 size: 14 residues. CDR1 SGHTA and CDR2 FQGNSA come from the germline V gene. CDR3: CASSTRTANYGYTF. The CDR3 DNA reads as TGTGCCAGCAGCACCCGGACAGCTAACTATGGCTACACCTTC.

A note on this clonotype: It may be a read error: a sequence one base away is much more abundant. The chain is built from TRBV29-1 and TRBJ2-5; D is perhaps TRBD1 (5 bases). The CDR3 contains 12 residues. CDR1 and CDR2 from the germline V gene are SQVTM and ANQGSEA. V lost 7 bases, J lost 0 bases, and 9 bases lay in between. The CDR3 protein is CSADSDQETQYF. The CDR3 nucleotides are TGCAGCGCTGACAGTGACCAAGAGACCCAGTACTTC.

This rearrangement joins TRBV19 to TRBJ2-7, with TRBD1 matching 8 bases. The CDR3 loop spans 15 amino acids. Germline CDR1 and CDR2: LNHDA and SQIVND (reference sequence). V dropped 5 bases and J dropped 5; count of bases not matched to a gene: 11. CDR3 DNA sequence: TGTGCCAGTAGTTCGCCGGGGACAGGAGAGAACGAGCAGTACTTC. Encoded protein: CASSSPGTGENEQYF.

This clonotype was detected ten times or more. The V gene is TRBV6-1, the J gene TRBJ2-7; weak D call: TRBD2 (7 bases). The CDR3 contains 13 residues. V shed 11 bases and J shed 3 bases, with 17 bases lying between them. Germline CDR1 and CDR2: MNHNS and SASEGT. The CDR3 here is CAASGEGNYEQYF. DNA of the CDR3: TGTGCCGCCTCAGGGGAGGGGAACTACGAGCAGTACTTC.

The rearrangement joins TRBV7-2 to TRBJ2-7; the match to TRBD1 covers 10 bases. Germline CDR1 SGHTA, CDR2 FQGNSA. After removal of 2 bases from V and 6 bases from J, the junction contained 10 bases not matched to a gene. CDR3 size: 16 residues. This CDR3 reads CASSLSTGTGVGEQYF. In DNA, the CDR3 is TGTGCCAGCAGCTTAAGCACCGGGACAGGGGTAGGCGAGCAGTACTTC.

This clonotype was counted a few times. J is TRBJ2-6 and V is TRBV2; D may be TRBD1 (6 bases). The germline V gene has CDR1 SNHLY and CDR2 FYNNEI. V shed 9 bases and J shed 0 bases, with 21 bases lying between them. The CDR3 contains 18 residues. CDR3 protein: CASIEDSGSYSGANVLTF. DNA for the CDR3: TGTGCCAGTATCGAGGACAGTGGGTCTTACTCTGGGGCCAACGTCCTGACTTTC.

About this clonotype itself: Germline is not matched at one junction end, which may reflect a read error. The V and J genes are TRBV6-1 and TRBJ1-1; 11 bases align to TRBD1. The CDR3 is 15 amino acids. Germline V lookup: CDR1 MNHNS, CDR2 SASEGT. The CDR3: CASNGQGAGDTEGFF. In DNA form, the CDR3 reads TGTGCTAGCAATGGACAGGGGGCCGGGGACACTGAAGGTTTCTTT.

This clonotype has a count of ten or more. The chain joins TRBV6-1 to TRBJ1-2; 7 bases line up with TRBD1. The trim removed 4 bases at V and 4 bases at J, leaving 3 bases unmatched. The CDR3 extends over 13 amino acids. Germline V gene data show CDR1 as MNHNS and CDR2 as SASEGT. The CDR3 loop is CASSAGQTYGYTF. DNA of the CDR3: TGTGCCAGCAGTGCGGGACAGACCTATGGCTACACCTTC.

This clonotype was seen repeatedly, ten times or more. The V call is TRBV20-1, the J call TRBJ2-7; 12 positions match TRBD2. The germline V gene encodes CDR1 DFQATT and CDR2 SNEGSKA (reference sequence). Losses at the gene ends were 4 bases for V and 10 bases for J; bases not matched to a gene: 8. The CDR3 length is 13 residues. This CDR3 is CSAKTSGSDSQYF. The CDR3 nucleotides read TGCAGTGCTAAGACTAGCGGGAGTGACTCCCAGTACTTC.

This clonotype was counted between two and nine times. The rearrangement uses TRBV29-1 and TRBJ1-1, with unresolved D. Germline loops: CDR1 SQVTM, CDR2 ANQGSEA. This CDR3 has 13 residues. V gave up 7 bases and J gave up 5 bases, with 17 bases separating them. CDR3 sequence: CSAGKGGWTEAFF. Written as DNA, the CDR3 is TGCAGCGCTGGCAAGGGCGGATGGACTGAAGCTTTCTTT.

This clonotype was seen a few times. V gene TRBV6-1 combines with J gene TRBJ2-5; perhaps TRBD2 as D (6 bases). Germline V lookup: CDR1 MNHNS, CDR2 SASEGT. The V and J ends lost 6 bases and 4 bases respectively, with 12 bases between them. This CDR3 has 13 amino acids. CDR3: CASSPGGRETQYF. The CDR3 region has the DNA TGTGCCAGCAGCCCCGGGGGAAGAGAGACCCAGTACTTC.

This clonotype has a count of ten or more. The chain joins TRBV6-1 to TRBJ1-2; 7 positions agree with TRBD1. Germline values: CDR1 MNHNS, CDR2 SASEGT. J lost 4 bases, V lost 1 base, and 6 bases had no gene match. The CDR3 has 15 amino acids. Here the CDR3 DNA reads TGTGCCAGCAGTGAAGGGGGACAGAGGCTCTATGGCTACACCTTC. This encodes CASSEGGQRLYGYTF.